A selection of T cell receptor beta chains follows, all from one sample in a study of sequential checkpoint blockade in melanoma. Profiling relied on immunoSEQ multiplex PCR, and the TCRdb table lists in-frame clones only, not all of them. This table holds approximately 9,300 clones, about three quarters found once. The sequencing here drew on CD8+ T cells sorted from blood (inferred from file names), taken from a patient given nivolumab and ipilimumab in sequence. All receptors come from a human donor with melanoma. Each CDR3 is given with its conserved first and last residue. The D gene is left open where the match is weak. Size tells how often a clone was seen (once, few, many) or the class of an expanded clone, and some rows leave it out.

TGTGCCAGCAGCCTGACAGATACGCAGTATTTT	CASSLTDTQYF	TRBV7-9	TRBJ2-3	NA	NA
TGTGCCAGCAGCCAATCCCTAGCGGGGGGAGACGGGGAGCTGTTTTTT	CASSQSLAGGDGELFF	TRBV4-2	TRBJ2-2	TRBD2	once
TGTGCCAGCAGTAGGCAGGTGAACACTGAAGCTTTCTTT	CASSRQVNTEAFF	TRBV6-1	TRBJ1-1	NA	few
TGTGCCAGCAGCTCCCACGATATAACAGGGGTAGGTTCACCCCTCCACTTT	CASSSHDITGVGSPLHF	TRBV7-9	TRBJ1-6	TRBD1	few
TGTGCCACCCAAGACATGAAATACTCTGGGGCCAACGTCCTGACTTTC	CATQDMKYSGANVLTF	TRBV27	TRBJ2-6	NA	NA
TGTGCCACCCGGACAGCTAGCTCCTACAATGAGCAGTTCTTC	CATRTASSYNEQFF	TRBV19	TRBJ2-1	NA	NA
TGTGCCAGCAGTGACGGACTAGCGAACACCGGGGAGCTGTTTTTT	CASSDGLANTGELFF	TRBV6-4	TRBJ2-2	TRBD2	NA
TGCGCCAGCAGCCCCTTTGGGGGACTAGCGTCTAGCACAGATACGCAGTATTTT	CASSPFGGLASSTDTQYF	TRBV5-1	TRBJ2-3	TRBD2	NA
TGCGCCAGCAGCTTGCAGGGAGGAACCACTGAAGCTTTCTTT	CASSLQGGTTEAFF	TRBV5-1	TRBJ1-1	NA	NA
TGTGCCAGCAGCTTGGGACCGGGACAGGGAAGGGGCTACACCTTC	CASSLGPGQGRGYTF	TRBV5-4	TRBJ1-2	TRBD1	NA
TGCGCCAGCAGCCTCCGACAGGGGAGCTCCTACAATGAGCAGTTCTTC	CASSLRQGSSYNEQFF	TRBV5-1	TRBJ2-1	TRBD1	NA